The rows below give T cell receptor beta chains drawn from one sample of a study of response to subunit inactivated influenza vaccine. One entry per CDR3 protein results from TCRdb running MiXCR on the RT-PCR reads. Here the sample spans roughly 150,000 distinct CDR3 sequences, approximately 11% being singletons. Specimen: non-naive T cells sorted from PBMCs, collected 40 to 50 days after vaccination. The receptors were gathered from a man aged 50 or older who received an inactivated influenza vaccine. The CDR3 runs from the conserved cysteine through the conserved F or W. The D gene is left open where the match is weak. Size is stated for part of the rows, as once, few or many counts, or as a class when the clone is expanded.

J	V	size	D	CDR3	DNA
TRBJ2-3	TRBV20-1	few	-	CSAYPILPKSSLISTDTQYF	TGCAGTGCATACCCCATTCTGCCTAAGTCCTCTCTTATTAGCACAGATACGCAGTATTTT
TRBJ2-3	TRBV20-1	few	TRBD1	CSARRTGGRTDTQYF	TGCAGTGCTCGCCGGACAGGGGGGAGGACAGATACGCAGTATTTT
TRBJ2-3	TRBV29-1	many	TRBD2	CSVVFGGRGTDTQYF	TGCAGCGTTGTCTTTGGCGGGAGGGGCACAGATACGCAGTATTTT
TRBJ1-5	TRBV6-1	-	TRBD1	CASISGGYQPQHF	TGTGCCAGCATCTCAGGGGGGTATCAGCCCCAGCATTTT
TRBJ2-1	TRBV6-2/TRBV6-3	few	-	CASRDSALSYNEQFF	TGTGCCAGCAGGGATAGCGCGCTCTCCTACAATGAGCAGTTCTTC
TRBJ2-3	TRBV20-1	-	-	CSARDGRRGTDTQYF	TGCAGTGCTAGAGATGGGAGGAGGGGCACAGATACGCAGTATTTT
TRBJ2-6	TRBV6-1	-	-	CASTRTRSGANVLTF	TGTGCCAGCACTCGGACCCGGTCTGGGGCCAACGTCCTGACTTTC
TRBJ2-6	TRBV5-6	few	-	CASSSARAPGANVLTF	TGTGCCAGCAGCTCCGCCCGAGCGCCTGGGGCCAACGTCCTGACTTTC
TRBJ1-1	TRBV10-3	many	-	CAISESKVTNTEAFF	TGTGCCATCAGTGAGTCGAAAGTGACGAACACTGAAGCTTTCTTT
TRBJ2-2	TRBV10-3	many	TRBD1	CAIRGQGAGELFF	TGTGCCATCAGGGGACAGGGGGCCGGGGAGCTGTTTTTT
TRBJ2-2	TRBV20-1	few	TRBD2	CSASGGASTGELFF	TGCAGTGCTAGCGGGGGGGCCAGCACCGGGGAGCTGTTTTTT
TRBJ2-3	TRBV11-3	-	-	CASSLNNRGDTQYF	TGTGCCAGCAGCTTAAACAATCGGGGGGATACGCAGTATTTT
TRBJ1-3	TRBV7-8	-	-	CASSFLRGNTIYF	TGTGCCAGCAGCTTTTTGCGGGGAAACACCATATATTTT
TRBJ2-7	TRBV4-1	-	TRBD2	CASSLLLAGGSTPYEQYF	TGCGCCAGCAGCCTATTACTAGCGGGGGGCTCCACCCCCTACGAGCAGTACTTC
TRBJ2-3	TRBV7-8	few	TRBD2	CASSTGERGTTYTQYF	TGTGCCAGCAGCACGGGGGAGCGGGGCACCACTTATACGCAGTATTTT
TRBJ2-3	TRBV20-1	-	-	CSAPGTPTTDTQYF	TGCAGTGCTCCCGGGACTCCGACCACAGATACGCAGTATTTT
TRBJ2-7	TRBV20-1	many	-	CSARDLIQGTGAYEQYF	TGCAGTGCTAGAGATCTCATTCAAGGGACTGGGGCATACGAGCAGTACTTC
TRBJ1-3	TRBV11-2	few	-	CASSGLGTQNLSGNTIYF	TGTGCCAGCAGCGGACTGGGGACGCAGAACCTCTCTGGAAACACCATATATTTT
TRBJ2-3	TRBV6-1	-	-	CASSRPLGGRTDTQYF	TGTGCCAGCAGCCGACCTTTGGGGGGACGCACAGATACGCAGTATTTT
TRBJ2-1	TRBV9	few	TRBD1	CASRAGQGSSYNEQFF	TGTGCCAGCAGAGCCGGACAGGGGAGCTCCTACAATGAGCAGTTCTTC
TRBJ1-5	TRBV12-3/TRBV12-4	-	-	CASSQRQEPDQPQHF	TGTGCCAGCAGCCAGAGACAGGAACCGGATCAGCCCCAGCATTTT
TRBJ2-1	TRBV7-8	many	TRBD2	CASSGASGAISYNEQFF	TGTGCCAGCAGCGGGGCTAGCGGGGCTATTTCCTACAATGAGCAGTTCTTC
TRBJ2-7	TRBV7-9	many	-	CASSETSVSYEQYF	TGTGCCAGCAGCGAGACTAGTGTCTCCTACGAGCAGTACTTC
TRBJ2-7	TRBV20-1	few	-	CSARDGGRSAYEQYF	TGCAGTGCTAGAGATGGCGGAAGATCAGCCTACGAGCAGTACTTC
TRBJ2-2	TRBV4-1	few	TRBD2	CASSQGIFRGGGTGELFF	TGCGCCAGCAGCCAAGGCATCTTTCGCGGGGGGGGCACCGGGGAGCTGTTTTTT
TRBJ2-5	TRBV5-1	-	TRBD1	CASSHGQGGFQETQYF	TGCGCCAGCAGCCACGGACAGGGTGGGTTCCAAGAGACCCAGTACTTC
TRBJ1-5	TRBV28	-	-	CASIAVNQPQHF	TGTGCCAGCATTGCTGTGAATCAGCCCCAGCATTTT
TRBJ2-3	TRBV20-1	few	-	CSARGDRPPPGDTQYF	TGCAGTGCTAGAGGCGACAGGCCCCCTCCCGGGGATACGCAGTATTTT
TRBJ2-3	TRBV11-2	few	-	CASSPGTFRMGDTQYF	TGTGCCAGCAGCCCCGGGACTTTCCGGATGGGAGATACGCAGTATTTT
TRBJ1-4	TRBV5-1	-	-	CASSLEQTEKLFF	TGCGCCAGCAGCTTGGAACAGACAGAAAAACTGTTTTTT
TRBJ1-3	TRBV20-1	-	-	CSVSGVSGNTIYF	TGCAGTGTCAGCGGAGTCTCTGGAAACACCATATATTTT
TRBJ1-1	TRBV7-9	-	-	CASRQGNPNTEAFF	TGTGCCAGCAGGCAGGGCAACCCAAACACTGAAGCTTTCTTT
TRBJ2-1	TRBV20-1	-	TRBD1	CSARDPSGQGAVYNEQFF	TGCAGTGCTAGAGACCCTTCGGGACAGGGGGCGGTCTACAATGAGCAGTTCTTC
TRBJ2-3	TRBV7-2	many	-	CASSLDRAEGTDTQYF	TGTGCCAGCAGTCTAGATAGGGCAGAAGGCACAGATACGCAGTATTTT
TRBJ2-7	TRBV20-1	-	-	CSARDPRRSEQYF	TGCAGTGCTAGAGATCCTCGCAGGAGCGAGCAGTACTTC
TRBJ1-2	TRBV28	-	TRBD1	CASSPQGATNYGYTF	TGTGCCAGCAGTCCCCAGGGGGCAACTAACTATGGCTACACCTTC
TRBJ2-7	TRBV6-5	few	-	CASSRPRTYEQYF	TGTGCCAGCAGTCGCCCGAGAACCTACGAGCAGTACTTC
TRBJ1-4	TRBV5-1	-	-	CASSLGQQNEKLFF	TGCGCCAGCAGCTTGGGACAGCAAAATGAAAAACTGTTTTTT
TRBJ2-7	TRBV7-2	-	TRBD1	CASSLDRGQTYEQYF	TGTGCCAGCAGCTTAGACAGGGGGCAAACCTACGAGCAGTACTTC
TRBJ2-1	TRBV19	few	TRBD1	CASSIVGQKQFF	TGTGCCAGTAGTATAGTGGGACAGAAGCAGTTCTTC
TRBJ2-7	TRBV18	few	-	CASSPQERGEQYF	TGTGCCAGCTCACCACAAGAAAGAGGAGAGCAGTACTTC
TRBJ2-7	TRBV6-2/TRBV6-3	many	TRBD2	CASRKEAGEFSYEQYF	TGTGCCAGCAGGAAGGAAGCGGGAGAGTTTTCCTACGAGCAGTACTTC
TRBJ2-5	TRBV7-6	-	-	CASSLNREETQYF	TGTGCCAGCAGCTTAAACAGGGAAGAGACCCAGTACTTC
TRBJ2-1	TRBV27	few	-	CASSRSIDEQFF	TGTGCCAGCAGTCGGAGCATCGATGAGCAGTTCTTC
TRBJ1-6	TRBV4-3	many	-	CASSQVNGSPLHF	TGCGCCAGCAGCCAAGTCAATGGTTCACCCCTCCACTTT